This T cell receptor (beta chain) was observed in a study of cytomegalovirus exposure and HLA in healthy donors (dated by TCRdb to the late 2010s). In the study overall: According to an earlier analysis of 587 of the donors, about 179 million T cells yielded approximately 120 million unique TCR beta sequences and about 280 Gb of sequence data. Among over 350 genotyped donors of the cohort, an average of about 240,000 unique TCR beta nucleotide sequences were sequenced per donor, roughly 20% of them non-productive. About 5 DR-DQ haplotypes were handled as single units for association and clustering, since linkage in the cohort was strong. High-throughput TCR immunosequencing, statistical association of individual TCRs with disease status, and machine learning were combined to predict cytomegalovirus infection status. Besides the first cohort of roughly 660 subjects, a separate validation cohort made up of 95 to 150 different subjects was used. All discovery cohort repertoires had been generated using a single sequencing platform. In the later analysis, no new phenotypic data were used to find candidate immune exposures; instead, reliance was placed on TCR beta sequences and their occurrence across donors. The study used immunosequencing to profile the T cell repertoires of hundreds of subjects and linked those repertoires to cytomegalovirus serostatus. The aim of the study was to test whether cataloging public T cell receptors could identify signatures of past pathogen exposure. A later analysis re-examined previously published TCR beta repertoires from more than 600 donors and added high-resolution HLA genotyping to investigate patterns of TCR occurrence. Of the roughly 410 genotyped donors, 80% to 90% were placed in the genetic ancestry cluster associated with self-reported Caucasian donors. In an earlier analysis of 587 of the donors, high-throughput TCR beta sequencing was used to judge whether each TCR beta V gene segment behaved as functional or pseudogenic. A later genetic analysis used genome-wide SNP genotypes for about three fifths of the 666 donors, treating that subset as a discovery cohort. Donor age, sex, ethnicity and CMV serostatus were compiled together with the repertoire data. HLA typing included class I and class II loci at four-digit resolution. Typing coverage varied by locus: roughly 620-640 donors for A, B, C, DRB1 and DQB1; more than 500 for DQA1; 600 to 610 for DPA1; roughly 450 for DPB1. About 300 gigabases of sequencing data and 80 million or so unique TCR sequences were included in an early release covering over 600 HLA-typed donors. Results and caveats for the whole study, not just this receptor: Most CMV-associated TCR beta chains appeared to be HLA-restricted in a later analysis, and the HLA associations seemed to be driven largely by CMV exposure. Because HLA typing was unavailable for some donors at each locus, only the typed subset was used in association tests. According to the authors, the approach could potentially be generalized to other disease states and immunological phenotypes. Three of the identified cytomegalovirus-associated TCR beta chains were confirmed in vitro to be specific for cytomegalovirus antigens. The presence/absence analyses assumed that sequencing depth was roughly uniform across donors, and that assumption may not be true. The sequencing pipeline was judged likely to have produced a cluster of highly shared sequence variants as a technical artifact. At a false discovery rate of 0.05, a later analysis linked under 20,000 TCR beta sequences to specific HLA alleles. A later genetic analysis associated a missense DCLRE1C variant with V-gene and J-gene trimming of TCR beta chains, and an independent cohort replicated the association. Correlated functional status among segregating V segments might be attributable to linkage disequilibrium, but an unknown experimental factor could not be ruled out. A total of 150 to 200 TCR beta chains were listed by the study as associated with cytomegalovirus. In a later analysis, TCR association rates were found to vary across HLA loci, with the most associated TCRs seen for DRB1 alleles and the fewest for HLA-C alleles. The classifier was reported to diagnose cytomegalovirus status with high specificity and sensitivity in both the original and validation cohorts. A further reported finding was that TCR beta sequences accurately predicted the HLA-A and HLA-B alleles for most subjects in the first cohort. In an earlier analysis of fewer than 700 of the donors, most TCR beta V segments appeared in productive rearrangements about 87% or about 30% of the time, broadly matching IMGT annotations. In a later analysis, HLA-associated TCR beta chains were found to be more clonally expanded and to have lower generation probabilities than equally common non-associated chains. Because counts were too low, roughly 16 rarely observed V segments, including chromosome 9 orphons, were left out of the earlier analysis of about 500 of the donors. The only immune exposure information available for the cohort was CMV serostatus. Only TCR beta chains were sequenced in this cohort, and the absence of alpha or paired-chain data limited detectable features. While some public TCRs were present in many individuals, most TCR sequences turned up only very rarely across donors. Assigning TCR associations to individual alleles was difficult when HLA alleles, especially DR and DQ, strongly co-occurred. Compared with the roughly 710-donor mean, donors in an Asian-associated ancestry cluster had fewer N-insertions in productive TCRs, according to a later genetic analysis. A later analysis reported that several top co-occurrence clusters appeared linked to parvovirus B19, influenza, CMV and Epstein-Barr virus.

In total, roughly 670 healthy bone marrow donors made up the cohort. Cohort members were all nominally healthy when sampled, although unrecorded immune exposures were likely present. The donor was CMV seronegative and was included in the group of 352 seronegative cohort members. Each donor provided a peripheral blood sample, and peripheral blood mononuclear cells were used for TCR beta sequencing. The Qiagen DNeasy Blood Extraction Kit was used to extract genomic DNA from the blood cell samples. Libraries came from the immunoSEQ multiplex PCR assay. For the multiplex PCR, a mixture combining 60 forward primers for TCR Vbeta segments and 13 reverse primers for TCR Jbeta segments was used. Amplification of the CDR3 region of rearranged TCR beta genes was performed with a multiplex PCR assay on genomic DNA. The Illumina HiSeq System was used to sequence the amplified TCR beta libraries as 87-base-pair reads. Concerning the study's data processing: In a later analysis, tens of millions of unique TCR beta chains were counted across the 500 to 850 repertoires, and around 11 million of these chains were shared by at least two donors. Raw reads were error-corrected and collapsed into unique sequences with a nearest-neighbor algorithm that merged closely related sequences to remove PCR and sequencing errors. CDR3 sequences were aligned to IMGT reference sequences to assign V, D and J gene segments. For a sequence to be retained, at least a six-nucleotide match to both a V gene segment and a J gene segment was required. Rearrangements were called productive when the CDR3 lacked stop codons and stayed in frame with V and J; all others were non-productive. Following IMGT convention, CDR3 was defined as the stretch from the second conserved V-encoded cysteine up to the conserved J-encoded phenylalanine. Sequences without an unambiguous match to a single V gene segment were excluded from the earlier analysis of about 640 of the donors. In an earlier analysis of some 590 of the donors, a V segment was called functional when productive rearrangements were above 56.7%, and segregating when the standard deviation between donors exceeded 5%. To diagnose cytomegalovirus status from the catalog of TCR beta chain sequences, a statistical classification framework was built. In a later analysis, V and J genes were assigned by comparing TCR nucleotide sequences against IMGT/GENE-DB human TR gene sequences. A later analysis assigned CDR3 sequences and most-parsimonious VDJ recombination scenarios with the TCRdist pipeline. In a later analysis, each TCR beta chain was defined by its CDR3 amino acid sequence together with its V-gene family, and reads without a unique V-gene family were excluded. A later analysis removed roughly 590 highly shared, low-generation-probability nucleotide sequences to deal with suspected cross-contamination and a sequencing artifact. A later analysis calculated a clonal expansion index for each public chain from normalized within-repertoire ranks of inferred template counts. A later analysis computed generation probabilities with a VDJ recombination model fitted to out-of-frame rearrangements, and checked the results against IGoR. In a later analysis, TCR-TCR, TCR-HLA and TCR-CMV co-occurrence was scored with hypergeometric tests, and a repertoire-size bias correction was applied to TCR pairs. False discovery rates were estimated in a later analysis by permuting HLA or CMV assignments 20 times. In a later analysis, co-occurring TCRs were grouped with DBSCAN, and TCRdist sequence similarity was added when clustering was performed within HLA-allele-positive subsets. Repertoires with fewer than 30,000 or more than 120,000 public chains were left out of co-occurrence clustering, as were about 5 repertoires with anomalous nucleotide sharing. TCRdb carries this immuneACCESS record with in-frame sequences only. Its versions omit some clonotypes, under half of them owing to an unresolved V gene in the studies checked, with the rest unexplained. The V and J calls and clone size are taken from that table; D and trimming were inferred from the DNA. Counted in this sample were under 200,000 clones; roughly 80% of them appeared once. About 1.7% of the sample belongs to the ten largest clones.

Points on this clone: This clone's antigen is unknown. Within one base of it there is no much larger clone, and no base qualities were kept.

This sequence was found in a woman aged 18-29 years in good health and CMV-seronegative. The sample consisted of PBMCs.

CDR3 sequence: CASSQDSRDRSNLRSGNTIYF. The DNA sequence is given as TGCGCCAGCAGCCAAGATTCCCGGGACAGGTCCAACTTACGCTCTGGAAACACCATATATTTT. The rearrangement joined TRBV4-3 to TRBJ1-3; TRBD1 fits 8 bases in the junction. The germline V gene gives CDR1 as LGHNA and CDR2 as YSLEER. Trimming takes 0 bases off V and 0 bases off J; junction bases not matched to a gene: 16. The CDR3, cysteine through phenylalanine, is 21 amino acids long. This entry keeps only the CDR3 DNA: 63 bases, framed from base 1.